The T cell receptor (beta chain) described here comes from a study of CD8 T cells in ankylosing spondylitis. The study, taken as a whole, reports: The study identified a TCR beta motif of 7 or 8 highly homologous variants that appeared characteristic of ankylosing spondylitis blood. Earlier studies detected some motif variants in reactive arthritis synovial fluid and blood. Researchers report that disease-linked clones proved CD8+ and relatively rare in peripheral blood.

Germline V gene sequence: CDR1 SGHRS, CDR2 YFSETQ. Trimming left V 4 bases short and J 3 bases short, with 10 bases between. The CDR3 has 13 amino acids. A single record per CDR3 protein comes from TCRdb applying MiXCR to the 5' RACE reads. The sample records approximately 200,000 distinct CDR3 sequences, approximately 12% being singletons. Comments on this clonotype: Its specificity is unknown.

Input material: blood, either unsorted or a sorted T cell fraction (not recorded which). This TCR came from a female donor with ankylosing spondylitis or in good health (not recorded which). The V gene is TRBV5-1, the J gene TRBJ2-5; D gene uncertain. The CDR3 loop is CASSTLREETQYF. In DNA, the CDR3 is TGCGCCAGCAGCACACTAAGGGAAGAGACCCAGTACTTC.